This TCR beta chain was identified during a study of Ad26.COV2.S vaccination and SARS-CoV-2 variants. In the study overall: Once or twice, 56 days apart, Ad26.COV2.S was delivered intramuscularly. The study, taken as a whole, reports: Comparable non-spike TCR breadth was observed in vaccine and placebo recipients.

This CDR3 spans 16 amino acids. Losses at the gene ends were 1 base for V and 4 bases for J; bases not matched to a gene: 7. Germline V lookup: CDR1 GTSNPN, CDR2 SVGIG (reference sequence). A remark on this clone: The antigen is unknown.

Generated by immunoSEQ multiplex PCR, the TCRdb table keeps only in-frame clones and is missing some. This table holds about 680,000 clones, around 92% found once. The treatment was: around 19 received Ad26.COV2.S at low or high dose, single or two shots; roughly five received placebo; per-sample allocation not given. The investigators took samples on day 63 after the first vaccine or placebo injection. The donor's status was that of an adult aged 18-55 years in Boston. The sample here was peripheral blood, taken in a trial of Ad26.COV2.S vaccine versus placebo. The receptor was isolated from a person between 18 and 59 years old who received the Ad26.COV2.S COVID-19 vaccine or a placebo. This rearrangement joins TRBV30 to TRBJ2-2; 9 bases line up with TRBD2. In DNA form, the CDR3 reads TGTGCCTGGAGTGGTCTAGCGGGAAGTAGCACCGGGGAGCTGTTTTTT. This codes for CAWSGLAGSSTGELFF.